Below, 27 T cell receptor beta chains from the same sample are listed, as sequenced in a study of cytomegalovirus exposure and HLA in healthy donors. The table came from immunoSEQ multiplex PCR; TCRdb's copy has only in-frame clones and leaves some out. The profile shows about 280,000 clones, 65% to 90% of them singletons. The sequenced sample consisted of PBMCs. The origin of the receptors is a woman between 18 and 29 years old in good health and CMV-seronegative.

Only one count was recorded for this clone. This CDR3 reads CASSEGTGEGEKLFF. In nucleotides, the CDR3 is TGTGCCAGCAGTGAAGGTACAGGGGAAGGTGAAAAACTGTTTTTT. The chain recombines TRBV6-4 with TRBJ1-4, with 7 bases identical to TRBD1. Losses at the gene ends were 3 bases for V and 7 bases for J; bases not matched to a gene: 8. Per germline, CDR1 MRHNA and CDR2 SNTAGT. CDR3 size: 15 residues.

This chain joins TRBV7-9 and TRBJ2-1; the match to TRBD2 covers 9 bases. The CDR3 is 11 amino acids. Looked up from germline, CDR1 is SEHNR and CDR2 is FQNEAQ (reference sequence). The CDR3 spells CAAGGYNEQFF. DNA of the CDR3: TGTGCAGCGGGGGGTTACAATGAGCAGTTCTTC.

This chain connects TRBV5-1 to TRBJ2-1, with 7 nucleotides matching TRBD2. The CDR3 has 15 residues. After removal of 2 bases from V and 8 bases from J, the junction contained 10 bases not matched to a gene. Germline lookup yields CDR1 SGHRS and CDR2 YFSETQ. The CDR3 nucleotides read TGCGCCAGCAGCTTTGTGCGGGAGATCGGCCATGAGCAGTTCTTC. Translating gives CASSFVREIGHEQFF.

The chain is built from TRBV18 and TRBJ2-7; tentative D call: TRBD1 (6 bases). Looked up from germline, CDR1 is KGHSH and CDR2 is LQKENI. This CDR3 comprises 15 residues. With 1 base removed from V and 0 bases from J, the gap between germline ends came to 10 bases. The CDR3 spells CASSPRQVSSYEQYF. The DNA of the CDR3 is TGTGCCAGCTCACCACGACAGGTGAGCTCCTACGAGCAGTACTTC.

V and J are TRBV7-2 and TRBJ1-2; possibly TRBD1 for D (6 bases). The CDR3 extends over 14 amino acids. Trimming removed 1 base from V and 6 bases from J, with 12 bases in between. Per germline, CDR1 SGHTA and CDR2 FQGNSA. The CDR3 sequence: CASSLVSPGDGYTF. The CDR3 DNA reads as TGTGCCAGCAGCTTAGTCTCCCCAGGGGATGGCTACACCTTC.

This clone has a handful of counts. V and J are TRBV19 and TRBJ1-5, with D perhaps matching TRBD1 (5 bases). Germline CDR1 LNHDA, CDR2 SQIVND (reference sequence). V dropped 5 bases and J dropped 4 bases, with 15 bases sitting between them. This CDR3 is 15 amino acids long. The CDR3 sequence: CASSPPWRGNQPQHF. The CDR3 DNA reads TGTGCCAGTAGTCCCCCTTGGAGGGGAAATCAGCCCCAGCATTTT.

CDR3 in DNA: TGTGCCAGCAGTTCAAGGACAGGGGCAGCGACGGACATTCAGTACTTC. It yields the protein CASSSRTGAATDIQYF. The rearrangement joins TRBV6-5 to TRBJ2-4, with 9 bases identical to TRBD1. V dropped 4 bases and J dropped 8; count of bases not matched to a gene: 12. From germline, CDR1 is MNHEY and CDR2 SVGAGI. This CDR3 region has 16 residues.

The V gene is TRBV4-2, the J gene TRBJ2-3; no clear D gene. V lost 1 base, J lost 0 bases, and 14 bases lay in between. The CDR3 loop spans 17 amino acids. Germline CDR1 and CDR2: LGHNA and YNFKEQ. The CDR3 spells CASSQGVRAGSTDTQYF. The CDR3 DNA reads as TGTGCCAGCAGCCAAGGGGTTAGAGCAGGTAGCACAGATACGCAGTATTTT.

The chain recombines TRBV9 with TRBJ2-7; D may be TRBD2 (6 bases). V was trimmed by 0 bases and J by 6 bases, leaving 10 bases between them. The CDR3 covers 13 residues. Germline V gene sequence: CDR1 SGDLS, CDR2 YYNGEE. CDR3 residues: CASSVGRATEQYF. Written as DNA, the CDR3 is TGTGCCAGCAGCGTAGGGAGGGCCACCGAGCAGTACTTC.

This chain links TRBV7-9 with TRBJ2-7; TRBD1 agrees at 9 bases. Germline CDR1 and CDR2: SEHNR and FQNEAQ (reference sequence). This CDR3 is 16 amino acids long. J lost 3 bases, V lost 0 bases, and 6 bases had no gene match. The CDR3: CASSLARDRALYEQYF. The CDR3 DNA sequence: TGTGCCAGCAGCTTAGCGCGGGACAGGGCCCTCTACGAGCAGTACTTC.

The J gene is TRBJ2-3, the V gene TRBV10-1; D not resolved. The V and J ends lost 2 bases and 2 bases respectively, with 5 bases between them. The CDR3 is 13 amino acids. CDR1 and CDR2 from the germline V gene are WNHNN and SYGVQD (reference sequence). CDR3 DNA sequence: TGCGCCAGCAGTGAGCTTCTCACAGATACGCAGTATTTT. Translated: CASSELLTDTQYF.

The rearrangement joins TRBV18 to TRBJ2-7, with 10 bases lining up with TRBD2. The CDR3 is 16 residues long. CDR1 is KGHSH and CDR2 is LQKENI in the germline V gene. The junction had 4 bases not matched to a gene; V was cut back by 2 bases and J by 0 bases. CDR3 loop: CASSPISGRFSYEQYF. DNA of the CDR3: TGTGCCAGCTCACCAATTAGCGGGAGGTTCTCCTACGAGCAGTACTTC.

The chain is built from TRBV30 and TRBJ2-7; possible D gene TRBD2, 7 bases. Deletions cut 2 bases from V and 2 bases from J, with 19 bases between. Germline V lookup: CDR1 GTSNPN, CDR2 SVGIG (reference sequence). This CDR3 is built from 16 residues. CDR3 in amino acids: CAWSSGGGNPPYEQYF. For the CDR3, the DNA is TGTGCCTGGAGTAGTGGGGGGGGCAACCCGCCCTACGAGCAGTACTTC.

The chain is built from TRBV18 and TRBJ1-1, with 7 nucleotides matching TRBD1. Germline V gene data show CDR1 as KGHSH and CDR2 as LQKENI. The CDR3 runs to 14 residues. J was trimmed by 6 bases and V by 2 bases; bases with no gene match: 6. The CDR3 nucleotides read TGTGCCAGCTCACCAACGGCAGGGGGATCTGAAGCTTTCTTT. Translation: CASSPTAGGSEAFF.

The gene calls are TRBV2 and TRBJ2-7; D might be TRBD1 (5 bases). Per germline, CDR1 SNHLY and CDR2 FYNNEI. V lost 6 bases and J 4 bases, leaving 16 bases between the germline ends. The CDR3 is made up of 14 amino acids. The CDR3 nucleotides are TGTGCCAGCAGACCCGTGGACACATATTACGAGCAGTACTTC. It encodes CASRPVDTYYEQYF.

This sequence joins TRBV19 and TRBJ2-2; 14 bases match TRBD2. There are 20 residues in the CDR3. The germline V gene has CDR1 LNHDA and CDR2 SQIVND (reference sequence). With 3 bases clipped from V and 7 bases from J, the junction kept 16 bases outside the gene matches. The chain's CDR3 is CASSIALGLAGGSFGGELFF. CDR3 sequence (DNA): TGTGCCAGTAGTATCGCCCTCGGACTAGCGGGAGGAAGCTTCGGCGGGGAGCTGTTTTTT.

The chain combines TRBV19 with TRBJ1-1; 8 nucleotides match TRBD1. The germline CDR1 and CDR2 sequences are LNHDA and SQIVND (reference sequence). The junction had 11 bases not matched to a gene; V was cut back by 5 bases and J by 6 bases. The CDR3 runs 15 residues. The CDR3 sequence: CASSGQGFGSAEAFF. The CDR3 DNA reads TGTGCCAGTAGTGGACAGGGTTTTGGTTCGGCTGAAGCTTTCTTT. Using reference TRBV19 and TRBJ1-1 for the parts outside the CDR3, the full variable domain is DGGITQSPKYLFRKEGQNVTLSCEQNLNHDAMYWYRQDPGQGLRLIYYSQIVNDFQKGDIAEGYSVSREKKESFPLTVTSAQKNPTAFYLCASSGQGFGSAEAFFGQGTRLTVV.

This clone is a singleton in its sample. The chain employs TRBV4-3 and TRBJ2-5; 9 bases are a match to TRBD2. The CDR3 consists of 17 residues. The ends lost 0 bases at V and 5 bases at J; junction bases unmatched: 10. Germline V gene lookup returns CDR1 LGHNA and CDR2 YSLEER. The CDR3 nucleotides read TGCGCCAGCAGCCAAGAGGGCAGGCGGGGGGGCCACGAGACCCAGTACTTC. Residues: CASSQEGRRGGHETQYF.

This clone was seen a few times. The gene calls are TRBV2 and TRBJ1-5; maybe TRBD1 (5 bases). The length of the CDR3 is 13 residues. Trimming cost V 10 bases and J 7 bases, with 17 bases left between them. CDR1 SNHLY and CDR2 FYNNEI come from the germline V gene. This CDR3 is CATGAGWSQPQHF. The CDR3 region has the DNA TGTGCCACAGGAGCAGGGTGGTCACAGCCCCAGCATTTT. The full variable domain, rest sourced from reference TRBV2 and TRBJ1-5, is EPEVTQTPSHQVTQMGQEVILRCVPISNHLYFYWYRQILGQKVEFLVSFYNNEISEKSEIFDDQFSVERPDGSNFTLKIRSTKLEDSAMYFCATGAGWSQPQHFGDGTRLSIL.

CDR3 sequence: CSIGPGQGSDTQYF. CDR3 in DNA: TGCAGCATCGGACCGGGACAGGGGTCAGATACGCAGTATTTT. This rearrangement joins TRBV29-1 to TRBJ2-3; the match to TRBD1 covers 10 bases. Trimming cost V 8 bases and J 4 bases; bases outside gene matches: 9. The germline gives CDR1 SQVTM, CDR2 ANQGSEA. The CDR3 length is 14 residues.

The J gene is TRBJ1-6, the V gene TRBV27; possibly TRBD1 for D (5 bases). Trimming took off 3 bases at V and 7 bases at J, with 10 bases between the two ends. The germline V gene has CDR1 MNHEY and CDR2 SMNVEV (reference sequence). This CDR3 comprises 14 residues. The chain's CDR3 is CASSFHRSNSPLHF. The DNA for the CDR3 is TGTGCCAGCAGTTTTCACAGGTCCAATTCACCCCTCCACTTT.

The chain uses TRBV6-1 and TRBJ2-7; TRBD1 might be the D (6 bases). CDR3 length: 14 residues. Trimming took off 8 bases at V and 0 bases at J, with 14 bases between the two ends. Germline-derived CDR1 and CDR2 are MNHNS and SASEGT. The CDR3 DNA reads as TGTGCCAGCGGCCCGGGACACAGCTCCTACGAGCAGTACTTC. Protein product: CASGPGHSSYEQYF.

The chain carries TRBV28 and TRBJ2-7, with D hard to call. Germline V lookup: CDR1 MDHEN, CDR2 SYDVKM. This CDR3 region has 15 residues. V shed 6 bases and J shed 3 bases, with 18 bases lying between them. CDR3 region: CASRLLSAGDYEQYF. For the CDR3, the DNA is TGTGCCAGCAGGCTACTCTCCGCCGGAGACTACGAGCAGTACTTC.

In DNA form, the CDR3 reads TGTGCCAGCATTAGGGGGGGCACCACAGATACGCAGTATTTT. Protein product: CASIRGGTTDTQYF. The V call is TRBV5-4, the J call TRBJ2-3; D is possibly TRBD2 (7 bases). The V and J ends lost 6 bases and 2 bases respectively, with 13 bases between them. The germline CDR1 and CDR2 sequences are SGHNT and YYREEE (reference sequence). This CDR3 has 14 residues.

CDR3 DNA sequence: TGTGCCAGCAGTGATAATACTGAAGCTTTCTTT. Protein: CASSDNTEAFF. J is TRBJ1-1 and V is TRBV25-1; D is uncertain. Germline loops: CDR1 MGHDK, CDR2 SYGVNS. The V and J ends lost 3 bases and 5 bases respectively, with 4 bases between them. This CDR3 contains 11 residues. Variable domain in full (rest from reference TRBV25-1 and TRBJ1-1): EADIYQTPRYLVIGTGKKITLECSQTMGHDKMYWYQQDPGMELHLIHYSYGVNSTEKGDLSSESTVSRIRTEHFPLTLESARPSHTSQYLCASSDNTEAFFGQGTRLTVV.

The chain joins TRBV5-1 to TRBJ1-5, with D uncertain. There are 16 residues in the CDR3. V was clipped by 1 base and J by 1 base, with 12 bases between them. Germline lookup yields CDR1 SGHRS and CDR2 YFSETQ. Here the CDR3 DNA reads TGCGCCAGCAGCTTGTCTCCGGGTTTCAGCAATCAGCCCCAGCATTTT. Amino acid sequence: CASSLSPGFSNQPQHF.

This chain links TRBV29-1 with TRBJ1-1; D is uncertain. From germline, CDR1 is SQVTM and CDR2 ANQGSEA. V dropped 4 bases and J dropped 3 bases, with 9 bases sitting between them. The CDR3 has 12 residues. The CDR3 nucleotides are TGCAGCGTTGTGCAAGTAGACACTGAAGCTTTCTTT. Encoded protein: CSVVQVDTEAFF.